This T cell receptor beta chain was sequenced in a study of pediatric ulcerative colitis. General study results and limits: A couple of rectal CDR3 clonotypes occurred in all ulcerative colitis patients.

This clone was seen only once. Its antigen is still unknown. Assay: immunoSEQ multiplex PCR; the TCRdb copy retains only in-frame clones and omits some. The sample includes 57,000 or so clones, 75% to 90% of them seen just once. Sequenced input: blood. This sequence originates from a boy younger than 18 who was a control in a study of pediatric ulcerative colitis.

CDR3 sequence (DNA): TGTGCCAGCATCCGACAGGGGTTGGATTACGAGCAGTACTTC. It codes for CASIRQGLDYEQYF. V gene TRBV13 combines with J gene TRBJ2-7, with 8 bases matching TRBD1. The CDR3 sequence is 14 residues long. J gave up 4 bases and V 7 bases, and 9 bases lay outside the gene matches. In germline, CDR1 is PRHDT, CDR2 FYEKMQ (reference sequence).